This T cell receptor (beta chain) was sequenced in a study of T-cell reconstitution after alpha-beta-depleted transplantation in children. The ends lost 2 bases at V and 9 bases at J; junction bases unmatched: 7. The CDR3 runs to 14 residues. Library preparation (for TCRbeta) was performed with unique molecular identifiers. TCRdb ran MiXCR on the PCR reads and lists one entry per CDR3 protein. This table holds 500,000 to 600,000 distinct CDR3 sequences, approximately 30% found once. This clonotype occurred a few times. The TCR originated in a human donor who donated a stem cell graft to a child with aplastic anemia. Here the sequenced sample was PBMCs from the stem cell graft donor, taken from the stem cell graft. The J gene is TRBJ2-4, the V gene TRBV12-3 or TRBV12-4; TRBD2 matches 7 bases. The chain's CDR3 is CASSLSAGVGIQYF. DNA for the CDR3: TGTGCCAGCAGTTTATCGGCGGGAGTCGGCATTCAGTACTTC.